This is a list of T cell receptor beta chains from one sample in a study of shared clonotypes between healthy human individuals. Sequencing was performed with immunoSEQ multiplex PCR; in TCRdb, only in-frame clones are kept and a portion is missing. The sample gives fewer than 600,000 clones, roughly four fifths of which show up once; around 12% is in the top ten. The sequencing sample was made of PBMCs. The source of these receptors is a woman in her thirties or forties in good health. Some clones in this sample may be carry-over from other donors' samples. CDR3s include the opening cysteine and the closing phenylalanine or tryptophan. A D gene is named only where the DNA matches it firmly. Expanded clones are given a class, and other clones once, few, many or no size at all.

TRBV11-3,NA,NA,TRBJ2-3,TGTGCCAGCAGCTTATACAGGGCAAACACAGATACGCAGTATTTT,CASSLYRANTDTQYF
TRBV15,TRBD1,few,TRBJ2-6,TGTGCCACCAGCAGAGAGACAGGGACCGGGGCCAACGTCCTGACTTTC,CATSRETGTGANVLTF
TRBV18,NA,NA,TRBJ1-2,TGTGCCAGCTCACCAAGCCGCCCAGGGATCTCCGGCTACACCTTC,CASSPSRPGISGYTF
TRBV7-2,TRBD2,many,TRBJ2-3,TGTGCCAGCAGCCATCGGACTAGCGGGAGGAACGCAGATACGCAGTATTTT,CASSHRTSGRNADTQYF
TRBV9,TRBD2,once,TRBJ2-7,TGTGCCAGCAGCCTAGCGGGAGAAGGGGTTGAGCAGTACTTC,CASSLAGEGVEQYF
TRBV4-2,TRBD1,NA,TRBJ2-7,TGTGCCAGCAGCCACGTTCGGGACAGCAACTACGAGCAGTACTTC,CASSHVRDSNYEQYF
TRBV5-1,NA,NA,TRBJ2-7,TGCGCCAGCAGCACGGACGGTTCGTCTTCCTACGAGCAGTACTTC,CASSTDGSSSYEQYF
TRBV15,NA,NA,TRBJ2-7,TGTGCCACCAGCAGAGGGGGGGCTTCGGACGAGCAGTACTTC,CATSRGGASDEQYF
TRBV27,NA,NA,TRBJ1-1,TGTGCCAGCAGTTTATCGGGCAGCACTGAAGCTTTCTTT,CASSLSGSTEAFF
TRBV5-8,NA,NA,TRBJ1-2,TGTGCCAGCAGCAAAGTAGACGGATCAGGGGGCTACACCTTC,CASSKVDGSGGYTF
TRBV28,TRBD1,NA,TRBJ1-2,TGTGCCAGCACCCCCCTGGGACAGGGGTATGGCTACACCTTC,CASTPLGQGYGYTF
TRBV7-9,NA,NA,TRBJ1-2,TGTGCCAGCAGCGGCCAGCGAGAAAAACAGGGATTTTATGGCTACACCTTC,CASSGQREKQGFYGYTF
TRBV10-3,TRBD1,NA,TRBJ2-5,TGTGCCATCAGTGGAACAGGGGGAGAGACCCAGTACTTC,CAISGTGGETQYF
TRBV4-2,TRBD2,NA,TRBJ2-2,TGTGCCAGCAGCCAAGATGGTAGCGGGAGGGTTCCTACCGGGGAGCTGTTTTTT,CASSQDGSGRVPTGELFF
TRBV2,TRBD2,NA,TRBJ2-5,TGTGCCAGCAGTGAAGCGGGGAGACTAGCGGGGGAGACCCAGTACTTC,CASSEAGRLAGETQYF
TRBV5-1,TRBD1,NA,TRBJ2-7,TGCGCCAGCCGCCCTTCCGCACAGGGGTCCTACGAGCAGTACTTC,CASRPSAQGSYEQYF
TRBV5-1,TRBD1,once,TRBJ1-5,TGCGCCAGCAGCTTCACGACAGGGAGCAATCAGCCCCAGCATTTT,CASSFTTGSNQPQHF
TRBV7-9,NA,NA,TRBJ2-1,TGTGCCAGCAGCTTTCCCCAGATCAGTTTACAGAGTGAGCAGTTCTTC,CASSFPQISLQSEQFF
TRBV7-2,NA,once,TRBJ2-5,TGTGCCAGCAGCTCGGAGGGCAGGAGGACCCAGTACTTC,CASSSEGRRTQYF
TRBV7-9,NA,NA,TRBJ2-2,TGTGCCAGCAGCTACGGGACGCTAGGCGGGGAGCTGTTTTTT,CASSYGTLGGELFF
TRBV6-1,NA,NA,TRBJ1-4,TGTGCCAGCAGTGAACTGGTACTTAATGAAAAACTGTTTTTT,CASSELVLNEKLFF
TRBV28,NA,NA,TRBJ2-3,TGTGCCAGCAGTTTATCTGGGTTTTGGTCAGATACGCAGTATTTT,CASSLSGFWSDTQYF
TRBV28,TRBD2,NA,TRBJ2-1,TGTGCCAGCAGCCTCCCGGGACTAGCGGGCCTTTACAATGAGCAGTTCTTC,CASSLPGLAGLYNEQFF
TRBV29-1,TRBD2,NA,TRBJ2-1,TGCAGCGTTGAAAAGCGGGGGGTCAATGAGCAGTTCTTC,CSVEKRGVNEQFF
TRBV6-1,NA,NA,TRBJ2-5,TGTGCCAGTCGGACTTGGGACTTTAAAGAGACCCAGTACTTC,CASRTWDFKETQYF
TRBV11-2,TRBD2,few,TRBJ2-2,TGTGCCAGCAGCTTCGGGACTAGCGGGGAGCTGTTTTTT,CASSFGTSGELFF